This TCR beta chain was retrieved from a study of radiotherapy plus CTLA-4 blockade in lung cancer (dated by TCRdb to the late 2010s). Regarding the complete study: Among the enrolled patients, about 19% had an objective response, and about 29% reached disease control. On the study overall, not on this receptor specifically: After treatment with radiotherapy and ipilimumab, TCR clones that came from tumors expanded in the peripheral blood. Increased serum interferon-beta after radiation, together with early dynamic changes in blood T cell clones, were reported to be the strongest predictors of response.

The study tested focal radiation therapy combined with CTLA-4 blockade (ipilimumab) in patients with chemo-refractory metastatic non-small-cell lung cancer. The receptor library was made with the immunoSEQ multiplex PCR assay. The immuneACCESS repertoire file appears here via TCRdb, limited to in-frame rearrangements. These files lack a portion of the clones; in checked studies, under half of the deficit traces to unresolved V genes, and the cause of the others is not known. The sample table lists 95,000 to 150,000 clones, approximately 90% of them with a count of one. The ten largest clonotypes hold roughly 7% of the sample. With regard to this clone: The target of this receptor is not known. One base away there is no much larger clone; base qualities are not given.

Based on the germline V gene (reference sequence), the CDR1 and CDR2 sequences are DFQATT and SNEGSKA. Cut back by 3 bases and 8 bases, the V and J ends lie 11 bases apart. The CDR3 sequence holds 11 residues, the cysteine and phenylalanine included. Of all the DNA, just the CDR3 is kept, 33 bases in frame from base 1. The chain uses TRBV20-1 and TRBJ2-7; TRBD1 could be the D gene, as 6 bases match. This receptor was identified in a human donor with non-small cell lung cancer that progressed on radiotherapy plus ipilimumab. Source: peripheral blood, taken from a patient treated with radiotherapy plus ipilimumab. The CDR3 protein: CSASEGEKQYF. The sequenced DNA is TGCAGTGCTAGTGAGGGGGAGAAGCAGTACTTC.